The source of this T cell receptor beta chain is a study of control samples from healthy donors and cancer patients. CDR3 length: 16 amino acids. CDR1 and CDR2 (germline): SGHTA, FQGNSA. V was cut by 1 base and J by 0 bases, with 13 bases left in between. Profiling relied on immunoSEQ multiplex PCR, and the TCRdb table lists in-frame clones only, not all of them. The table lists about 10,000 clones, around 90% of them singletons, with about a fifth in the top ten. The rearrangement links TRBV7-2 to TRBJ2-7, with D possibly matching TRBD1 (5 bases). This TCR was sampled from a man aged 55 to 69 with colorectal cancer. The specimen was PBMCs. As DNA, the CDR3 is TGTGCCAGCAGCTTAGTCCCGGCAGGGTTCTCCTACGAGCAGTACTTC. Its protein is CASSLVPAGFSYEQYF. Drawing the rest from reference TRBV7-2 and TRBJ2-7, the complete variable domain is GAGVSQSPSNKVTEKGKDVELRCDPISGHTALYWYRQSLGQGLEFLIYFQGNSAPDKSGLPSDRFSAERTGGSVSTLTIQRTQQEDSAVYLCASSLVPAGFSYEQYFGPGTRLTVT.